The 9 T cell receptor beta chains below all came from one sample that was sequenced in a study of blood T cell repertoires in COVID-19. Only in-frame clones appear in the TCRdb table, and some are missing; sequencing was by immunoSEQ multiplex PCR. The sample lists more than 200,000 clones, about 90% occurring once. Material: peripheral blood. The source of these receptors is a woman in her sixties with acute or convalescent COVID-19.

The genes are TRBV5-4 and TRBJ2-1, with 7 positions matching TRBD1. The germline V gene has CDR1 SGHNT and CDR2 YYREEE (reference sequence). This CDR3 has 15 residues. The V and J ends lost 4 bases and 10 bases, in that order; junction bases with no gene match: 14. The CDR3 sequence: CASSQPGQWGNEQFF. DNA of the CDR3: TGTGCCAGCAGCCAACCGGGACAGTGGGGGAACGAGCAGTTCTTC. Using reference TRBV5-4 and TRBJ2-1 for the parts outside the CDR3, the full variable domain is ETGVTQSPTHLIKTRGQQVTLRCSSQSGHNTVSWYQQALGQGPQFIFQYYREEENGRGNFPPRFSGLQFPNYSSELNVNALELDDSALYLCASSQPGQWGNEQFFGPGTRLTVL.

The V and J genes are TRBV6-5 and TRBJ2-3, with 7 bases identical to TRBD2. This CDR3 spans 16 amino acids. The germline CDR1 and CDR2 sequences are MNHEY and SVGAGI. V trimming: 2 bases; J trimming: 0 bases; junction bases outside the gene matches: 5. CDR3 sequence reads: CASSYRSSGSTDTQYF. The CDR3 DNA reads TGTGCCAGCAGTTACCGATCTAGCGGTAGCACAGATACGCAGTATTTT.

The gene calls are TRBV2 and TRBJ1-2; 7 bases align to TRBD1. CDR3 length: 16 residues. V shed 0 bases, J shed 2 bases, and the junction held 6 bases outside the gene matches. Germline CDR1 and CDR2: SNHLY and FYNNEI. Written as DNA, the CDR3 is TGTGCCAGCAGTGAAGCATACTACAGGGGCAACTATGGCTACACCTTC. It is translated as CASSEAYYRGNYGYTF.

The rearrangement joins TRBV7-8 to TRBJ2-1; the match to TRBD2 covers 9 bases. V lost 5 bases to trimming and J lost 1 base; unmatched junction nucleotides: 6. The length of the CDR3 is 16 residues. CDR1 SGHVS and CDR2 FQNEAQ come from the germline V gene. The CDR3 protein is CASSQRLAVSYNEQFF. CDR3 sequence (DNA): TGTGCCAGCAGCCAACGACTAGCGGTGTCCTACAATGAGCAGTTCTTC.

V and J are TRBV5-6 and TRBJ2-1, with 11 bases matching TRBD2. The germline CDR1 and CDR2 sequences are SGHDT and YYEEEE. The CDR3 contains 13 residues. Trimming at V came to 4 bases and at J to 14 bases, leaving 8 bases not matched to a gene. CDR3 DNA: TGTGCCAGCAGCCCAAGACTAGCGGGGTGGGAGTTCTTC. Translated, it gives CASSPRLAGWEFF.

The chain links TRBV28 to TRBJ1-6; tentative D call: TRBD1 (6 bases). With 3 bases removed from V and 0 bases from J, the gap between germline ends came to 6 bases. The CDR3 is made up of 15 amino acids. Germline CDR1 is MDHEN and CDR2 is SYDVKM. CDR3: CASSLDSSYNSPLHF. CDR3 bases: TGTGCCAGCAGTTTGGACAGCTCCTATAATTCACCCCTCCACTTT.

This rearrangement joins TRBV28 to TRBJ2-7, with D perhaps matching TRBD2 (6 bases). CDR3 length: 13 residues. V lost 6 bases to trimming and J lost 2 bases, with 11 bases between them. The germline CDR1 and CDR2 sequences are MDHEN and SYDVKM. The CDR3 reads CASRGDSTYEQYF. The CDR3 bases are TGTGCCAGCAGGGGGGACTCTACCTACGAGCAGTACTTC.

V gene TRBV29-1 combines with J gene TRBJ2-6, with D hard to call. Germline assignment: CDR1 SQVTM and CDR2 ANQGSEA. The CDR3 covers 16 residues. Trimming removed 0 bases at V and 0 bases at J, with 9 bases between. In DNA form, the CDR3 reads TGCAGCGTTGAAGATGTCAGAAACTCTGGGGCCAACGTCCTGACTTTC. This encodes CSVEDVRNSGANVLTF.

This clone was counted once. The V call is TRBV9, the J call TRBJ2-1, with 11 bases fitting TRBD1. Germline CDR1 reads SGDLS; CDR2 reads YYNGEE. The CDR3 spans 14 residues. J gave up 8 bases and V 4 bases, and 5 bases lay outside the gene matches. The CDR3 region is CASSPGQGVDEQFF. CDR3 nucleotides: TGTGCCAGCAGCCCGGGACAGGGGGTCGATGAGCAGTTCTTC.